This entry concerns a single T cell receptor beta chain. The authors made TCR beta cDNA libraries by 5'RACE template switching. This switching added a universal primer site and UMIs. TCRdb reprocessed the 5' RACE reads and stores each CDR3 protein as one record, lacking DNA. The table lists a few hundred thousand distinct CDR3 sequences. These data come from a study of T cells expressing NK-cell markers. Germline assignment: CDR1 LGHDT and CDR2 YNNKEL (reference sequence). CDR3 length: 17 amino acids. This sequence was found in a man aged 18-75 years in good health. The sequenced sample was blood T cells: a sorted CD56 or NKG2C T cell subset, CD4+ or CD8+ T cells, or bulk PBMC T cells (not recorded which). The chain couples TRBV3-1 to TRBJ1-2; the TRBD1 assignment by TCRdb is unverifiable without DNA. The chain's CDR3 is CASSQVRQGVHGYGYTF.